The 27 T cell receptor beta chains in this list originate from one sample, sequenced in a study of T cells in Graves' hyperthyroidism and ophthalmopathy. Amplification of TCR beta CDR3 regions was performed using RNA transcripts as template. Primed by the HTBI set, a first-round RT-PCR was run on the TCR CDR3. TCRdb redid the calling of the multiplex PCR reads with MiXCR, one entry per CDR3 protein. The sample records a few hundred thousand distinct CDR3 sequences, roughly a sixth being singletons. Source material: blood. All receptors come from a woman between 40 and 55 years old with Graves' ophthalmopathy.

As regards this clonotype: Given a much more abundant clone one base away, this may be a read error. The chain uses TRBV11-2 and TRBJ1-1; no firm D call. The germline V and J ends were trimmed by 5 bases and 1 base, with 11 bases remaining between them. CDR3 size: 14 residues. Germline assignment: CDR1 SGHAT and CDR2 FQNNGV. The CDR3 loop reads CASSKTRKNTEAFF. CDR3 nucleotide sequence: TGTGCCAGCAGCAAGACTAGGAAGAACACTGAAGCTTTCTTT.

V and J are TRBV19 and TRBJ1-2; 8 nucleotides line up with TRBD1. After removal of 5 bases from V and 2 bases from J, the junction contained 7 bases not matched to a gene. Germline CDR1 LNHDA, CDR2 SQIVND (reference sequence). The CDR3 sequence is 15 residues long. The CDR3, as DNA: TGTGCCAGTAGTCCGTCGACAGGGGAGAACTATGGCTACACCTTC. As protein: CASSPSTGENYGYTF.

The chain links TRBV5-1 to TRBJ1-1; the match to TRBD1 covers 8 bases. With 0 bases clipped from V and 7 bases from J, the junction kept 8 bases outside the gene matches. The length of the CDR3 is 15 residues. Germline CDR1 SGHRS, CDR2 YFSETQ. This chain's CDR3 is CASSLEQGARGEAFF. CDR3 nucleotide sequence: TGCGCCAGCAGCTTGGAGCAGGGGGCGCGGGGTGAAGCTTTCTTT.

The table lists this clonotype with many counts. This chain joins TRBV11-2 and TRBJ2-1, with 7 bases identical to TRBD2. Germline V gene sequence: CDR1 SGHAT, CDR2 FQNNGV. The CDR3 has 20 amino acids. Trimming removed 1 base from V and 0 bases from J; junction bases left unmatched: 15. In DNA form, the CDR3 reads TGTGCCAGCAGCTTAGGTACTAGCGATTATGACGTACACTCCTACAATGAGCAGTTCTTC. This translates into CASSLGTSDYDVHSYNEQFF.

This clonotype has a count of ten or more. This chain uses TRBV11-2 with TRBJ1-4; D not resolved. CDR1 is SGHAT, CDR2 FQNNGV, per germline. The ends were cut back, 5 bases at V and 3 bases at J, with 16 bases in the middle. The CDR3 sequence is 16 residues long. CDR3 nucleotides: TGTGCCAGCAGCCCCATCGAGGCATCATCTAATGAAAAACTGTTTTTT. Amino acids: CASSPIEASSNEKLFF.

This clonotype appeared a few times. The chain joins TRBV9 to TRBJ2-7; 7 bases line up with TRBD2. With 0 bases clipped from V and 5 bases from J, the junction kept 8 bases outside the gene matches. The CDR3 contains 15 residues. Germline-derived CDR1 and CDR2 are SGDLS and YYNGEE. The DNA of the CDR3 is TGTGCCAGCAGCGTAGCGGGGGGACGAATTGACGAGCAGTACTTC. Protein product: CASSVAGGRIDEQYF. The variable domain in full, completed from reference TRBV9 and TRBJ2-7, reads DSGVTQTPKHLITATGQRVTLRCSPRSGDLSVYWYQQSLDQGLQFLIQYYNGEERAKGNILERFSAQQFPDLHSELNLSSLELGDSALYFCASSVAGGRIDEQYFGPGTRLTVT.

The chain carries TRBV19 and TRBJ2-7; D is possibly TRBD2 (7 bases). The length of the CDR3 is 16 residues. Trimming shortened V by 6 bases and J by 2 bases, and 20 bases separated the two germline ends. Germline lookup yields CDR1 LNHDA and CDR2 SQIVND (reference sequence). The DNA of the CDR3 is TGTGCCAGTAGCTCCTTCCTCGCGGGGGCCGCCTACGAGCAGTACTTC. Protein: CASSSFLAGAAYEQYF.

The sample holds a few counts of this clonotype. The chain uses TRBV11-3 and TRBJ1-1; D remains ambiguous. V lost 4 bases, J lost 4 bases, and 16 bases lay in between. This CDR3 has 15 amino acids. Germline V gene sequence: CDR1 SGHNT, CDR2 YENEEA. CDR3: CASSSPKVRFTEAFF. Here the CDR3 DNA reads TGTGCCAGCAGCTCCCCAAAGGTGCGGTTCACTGAAGCTTTCTTT.

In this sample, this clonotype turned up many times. DNA for the CDR3: TGTGCCAGCAGCTTAGAAACTCCCTTGGATGAAAAACTGTTTTTT. Protein: CASSLETPLDEKLFF. The chain combines TRBV7-9 with TRBJ1-4; D is uncertain. CDR1 SEHNR and CDR2 FQNEAQ come from the germline V gene (reference sequence). Between the trimmed V and J ends, which lost 1 base and 6 bases, there was a span of 12 bases. The CDR3 runs 15 residues.

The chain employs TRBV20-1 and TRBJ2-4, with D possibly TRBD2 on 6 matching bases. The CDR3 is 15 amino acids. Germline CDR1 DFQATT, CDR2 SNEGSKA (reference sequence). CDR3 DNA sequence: TGCAGCCCCGTAGCGGACGGGATCGCCAAAAACATTCAGTACTTC. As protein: CSPVADGIAKNIQYF.

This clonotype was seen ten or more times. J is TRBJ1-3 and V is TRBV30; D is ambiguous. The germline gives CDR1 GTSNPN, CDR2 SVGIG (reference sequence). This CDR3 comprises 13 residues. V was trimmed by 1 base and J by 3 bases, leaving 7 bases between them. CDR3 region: CAWSGTVGNTIYF. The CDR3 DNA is TGTGCCTGGAGTGGGACGGTTGGAAACACCATATATTTT.

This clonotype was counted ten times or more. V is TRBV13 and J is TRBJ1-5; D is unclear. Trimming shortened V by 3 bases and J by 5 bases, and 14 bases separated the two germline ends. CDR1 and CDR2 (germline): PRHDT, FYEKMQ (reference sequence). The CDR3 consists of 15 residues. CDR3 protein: CASSLSGQVHQPQHF. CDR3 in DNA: TGTGCCAGCAGCTTGTCCGGGCAAGTGCATCAGCCCCAGCATTTT.

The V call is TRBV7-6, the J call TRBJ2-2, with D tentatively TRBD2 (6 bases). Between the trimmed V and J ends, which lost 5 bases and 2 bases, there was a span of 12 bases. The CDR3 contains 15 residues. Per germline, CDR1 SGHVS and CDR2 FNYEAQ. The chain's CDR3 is CASSLGTRNTGELFF. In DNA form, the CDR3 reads TGTGCCAGCAGCCTCGGGACTCGCAACACCGGGGAGCTGTTTTTT.

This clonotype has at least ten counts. CDR3 sequence (DNA): TGTGCCAGCAGTTACGCGGGAGGGCCGAGAAATGAGCAGTTCTTC. The encoded protein is CASSYAGGPRNEQFF. The chain couples TRBV6-5 to TRBJ2-1; 9 positions agree with TRBD2. After removal of 2 bases from V and 7 bases from J, the junction contained 6 bases not matched to a gene. This CDR3 region has 15 residues. Germline CDR1 reads MNHEY; CDR2 reads SVGAGI.

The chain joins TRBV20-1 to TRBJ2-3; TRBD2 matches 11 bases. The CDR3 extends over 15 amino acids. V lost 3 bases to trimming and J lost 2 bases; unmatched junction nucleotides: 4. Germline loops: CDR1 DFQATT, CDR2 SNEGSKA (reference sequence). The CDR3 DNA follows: TGCAGTGCTAGCGGGACTAGCGGAAACACAGATACGCAGTATTTT. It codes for CSASGTSGNTDTQYF.

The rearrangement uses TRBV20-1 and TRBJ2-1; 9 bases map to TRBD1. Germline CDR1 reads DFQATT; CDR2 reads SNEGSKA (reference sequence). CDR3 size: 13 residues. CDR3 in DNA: TGCACCACCGGGACAGGGAATTACAATGAGCAGTTCTTC. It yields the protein CTTGTGNYNEQFF.

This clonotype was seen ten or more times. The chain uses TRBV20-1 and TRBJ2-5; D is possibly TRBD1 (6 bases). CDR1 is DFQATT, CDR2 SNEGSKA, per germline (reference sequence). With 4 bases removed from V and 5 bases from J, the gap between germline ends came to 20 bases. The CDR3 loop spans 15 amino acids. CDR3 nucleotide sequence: TGCAGTGCTAAATCACCCACAGGAAGGGGGGAGACCCAGTACTTC. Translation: CSAKSPTGRGETQYF.

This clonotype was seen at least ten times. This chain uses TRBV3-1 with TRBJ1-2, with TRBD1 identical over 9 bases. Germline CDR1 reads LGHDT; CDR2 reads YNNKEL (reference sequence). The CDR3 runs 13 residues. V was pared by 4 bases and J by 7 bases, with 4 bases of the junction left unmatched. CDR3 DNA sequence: TGTGCCAGCAGCCGGGGACAGGGAAGTGGCTACACCTTC. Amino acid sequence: CASSRGQGSGYTF.

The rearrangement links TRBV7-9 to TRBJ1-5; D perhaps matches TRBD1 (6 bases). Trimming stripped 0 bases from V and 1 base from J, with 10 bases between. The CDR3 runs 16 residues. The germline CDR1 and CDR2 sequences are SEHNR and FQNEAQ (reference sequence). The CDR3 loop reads CASSLALGASNQPQHF. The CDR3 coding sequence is TGTGCCAGCAGCTTAGCGCTGGGGGCGAGCAATCAGCCCCAGCATTTT.

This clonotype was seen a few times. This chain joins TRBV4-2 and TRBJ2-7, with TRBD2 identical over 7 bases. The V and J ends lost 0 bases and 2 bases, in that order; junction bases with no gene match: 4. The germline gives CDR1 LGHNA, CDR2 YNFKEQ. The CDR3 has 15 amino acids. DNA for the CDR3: TGTGCCAGCAGCCAAGATGAACTAGCGACCTACGAGCAGTACTTC. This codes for CASSQDELATYEQYF.

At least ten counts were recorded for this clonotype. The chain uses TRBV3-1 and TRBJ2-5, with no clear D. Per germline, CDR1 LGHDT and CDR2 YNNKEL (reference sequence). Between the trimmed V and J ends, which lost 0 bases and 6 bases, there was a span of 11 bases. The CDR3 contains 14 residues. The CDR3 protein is CASSQEGSAQTQYF. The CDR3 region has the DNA TGTGCCAGCAGCCAAGAAGGTTCGGCGCAGACCCAGTACTTC.

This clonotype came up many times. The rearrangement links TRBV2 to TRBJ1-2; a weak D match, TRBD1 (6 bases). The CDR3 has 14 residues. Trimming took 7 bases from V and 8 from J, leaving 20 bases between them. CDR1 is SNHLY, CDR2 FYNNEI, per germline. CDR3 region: CASTGAEQAGGYTF. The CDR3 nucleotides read TGTGCCAGCACGGGGGCCGAGCAGGCGGGGGGCTACACCTTC.

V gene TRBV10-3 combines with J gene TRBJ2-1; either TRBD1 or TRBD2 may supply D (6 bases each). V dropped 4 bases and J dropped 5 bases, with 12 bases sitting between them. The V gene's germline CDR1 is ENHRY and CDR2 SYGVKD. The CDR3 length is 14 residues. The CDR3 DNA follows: TGTGCCATCAGTGGGGGGGCTAGCAACAATGAGCAGTTCTTC. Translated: CAISGGASNNEQFF.

CDR3 loop: CAWSVGRGSYSNQPQHF. CDR3 DNA sequence: TGTGCCTGGAGTGTGGGCAGGGGATCTTATAGCAATCAGCCCCAGCATTTT. V usage is TRBV30 and J usage is TRBJ1-5; maybe TRBD1 (6 bases). Trimming cost V 0 bases and J 0 bases, with 15 bases left between them. This CDR3 is 17 amino acids long. Germline CDR1 GTSNPN, CDR2 SVGIG (reference sequence). Complete variable domain (other parts from reference TRBV30 and TRBJ1-5): SQTIHQWPATLVQPVGSPLSLECTVEGTSNPNLYWYRQAAGRGLQLLFYSVGIGQISSEVPQNLSASRPQDRQFILSSKKLLLSDSGFYLCAWSVGRGSYSNQPQHFGDGTRLSIL.

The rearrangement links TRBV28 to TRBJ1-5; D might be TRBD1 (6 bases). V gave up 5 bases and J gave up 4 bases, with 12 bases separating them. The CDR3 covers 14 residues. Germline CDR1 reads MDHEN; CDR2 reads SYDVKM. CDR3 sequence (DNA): TGTGCCAGCAGTCCCGGGACAAAAAATCAGCCCCAGCATTTT. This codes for CASSPGTKNQPQHF.

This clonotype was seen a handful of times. The CDR3 coding sequence is TGTGCCAGCAGTCCTTTTACAGGGGAGAAGCAGTACTTC. Translated, it gives CASSPFTGEKQYF. V and J are TRBV6-1 and TRBJ2-7; TRBD1 matches at 7 bases. J was trimmed by 8 bases and V by 5 bases; bases with no gene match: 9. CDR3 length equals 13 residues. Germline assignment: CDR1 MNHNS and CDR2 SASEGT.

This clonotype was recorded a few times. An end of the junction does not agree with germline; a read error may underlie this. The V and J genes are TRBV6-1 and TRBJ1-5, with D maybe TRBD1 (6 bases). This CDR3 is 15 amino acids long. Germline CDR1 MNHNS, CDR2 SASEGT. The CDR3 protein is CASSPSGTINQSQHF. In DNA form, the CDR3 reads TGTGCCAGCAGTCCATCCGGGACAATCAATCAGTCCCAGCATTTT.